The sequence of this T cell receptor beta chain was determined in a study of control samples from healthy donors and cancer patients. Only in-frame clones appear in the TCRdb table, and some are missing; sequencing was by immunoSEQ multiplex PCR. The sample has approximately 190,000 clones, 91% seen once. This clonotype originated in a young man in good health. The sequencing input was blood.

The chain's CDR3 is CASEGKNNSPLHF. The CDR3 bases are TGTGCCAGCGAAGGGAAAAATAATTCACCCCTCCACTTT. The chain uses TRBV2 and TRBJ1-6, with D unresolved. The V gene lost 8 bases and the J gene lost 5 bases, with 10 bases spanning the gap. The CDR3 extends over 13 amino acids. The V gene's germline CDR1 is SNHLY and CDR2 FYNNEI.